The entry below describes one T cell receptor (beta chain). This specimen comes from a study of blood T cell repertoires in COVID-19. Study at large: Sources were T cells, B-cell-depleted T cells, or PBMCs; the material itself was cDNA or gDNA.

The CDR3 extends over 16 amino acids. Germline lookup yields CDR1 SGHTA and CDR2 FQGNSA. Losses at the gene ends were 5 bases for V and 2 bases for J; bases not matched to a gene: 10. Per the original data handling: From reference gene primer amplification, estimates of nucleated cell counts were derived. Measured with immunoSEQ multiplex PCR; TCRdb has only the in-frame clones, and not every one. Clone size and the V and J calls come from that table; the DNA yielded D and trimming. The table includes 70,000 to 90,000 clones, over 75% detected once. The sequenced sample was peripheral blood. The origin of this receptor is a man between 60 and 70 years old with acute or convalescent COVID-19. The J gene is TRBJ2-5, the V gene TRBV7-2, with 8 bases matching TRBD2. The CDR3 bases are TGTGCCAGCAGCCCCCGGGGGGGGAATCGACAAGAGACCCAGTACTTC. Protein: CASSPRGGNRQETQYF.